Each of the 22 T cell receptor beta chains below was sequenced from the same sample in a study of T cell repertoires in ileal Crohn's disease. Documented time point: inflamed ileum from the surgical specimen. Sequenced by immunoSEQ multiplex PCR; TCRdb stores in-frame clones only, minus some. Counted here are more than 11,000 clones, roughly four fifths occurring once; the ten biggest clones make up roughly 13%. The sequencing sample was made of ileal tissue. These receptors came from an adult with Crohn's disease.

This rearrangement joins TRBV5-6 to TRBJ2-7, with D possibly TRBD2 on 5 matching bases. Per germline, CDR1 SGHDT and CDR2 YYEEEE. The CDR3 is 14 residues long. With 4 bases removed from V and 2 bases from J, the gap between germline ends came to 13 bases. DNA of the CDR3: TGTGCCAGCAGCAGTGTCGGAGGACCCTACGAGCAGTACTTC. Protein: CASSSVGGPYEQYF.

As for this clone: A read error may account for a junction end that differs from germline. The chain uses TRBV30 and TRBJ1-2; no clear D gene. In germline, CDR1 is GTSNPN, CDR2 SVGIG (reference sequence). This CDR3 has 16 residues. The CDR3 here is CAWSIYSGPANYGYTF. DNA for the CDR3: TGTGCCTGGAGTATTTACTCCGGCCCCGCTAATTATGGCTACACCTTC.

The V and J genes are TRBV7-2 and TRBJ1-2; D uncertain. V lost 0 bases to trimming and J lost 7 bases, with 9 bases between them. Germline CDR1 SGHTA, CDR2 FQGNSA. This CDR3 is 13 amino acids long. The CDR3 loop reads CASSLAGSGGYTF. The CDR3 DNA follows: TGTGCCAGCAGCTTAGCGGGGTCGGGTGGCTACACCTTC.

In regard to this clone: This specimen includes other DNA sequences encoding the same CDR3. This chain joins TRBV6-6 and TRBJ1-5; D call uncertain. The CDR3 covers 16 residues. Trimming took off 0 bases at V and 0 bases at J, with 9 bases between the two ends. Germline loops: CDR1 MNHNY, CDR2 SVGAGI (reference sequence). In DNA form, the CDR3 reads TGTGCCAGCAGTTACTCGAGACCGGGTAGCAATCAGCCCCAGCATTTT. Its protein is CASSYSRPGSNQPQHF.

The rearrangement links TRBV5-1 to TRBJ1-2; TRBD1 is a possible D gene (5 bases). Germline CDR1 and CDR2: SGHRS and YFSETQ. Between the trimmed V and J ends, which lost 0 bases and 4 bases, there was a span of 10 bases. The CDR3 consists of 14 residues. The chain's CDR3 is CASSLGDGRYGYTF. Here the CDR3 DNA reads TGCGCCAGCAGCTTGGGGGACGGCCGCTATGGCTACACCTTC.

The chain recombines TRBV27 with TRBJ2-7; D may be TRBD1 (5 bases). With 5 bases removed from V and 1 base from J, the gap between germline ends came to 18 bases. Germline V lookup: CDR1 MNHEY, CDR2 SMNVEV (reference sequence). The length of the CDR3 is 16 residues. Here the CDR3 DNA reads TGTGCCAGCAGTACCTACCAGGGTTCCTCATCCTACGAGCAGTACTTC. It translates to CASSTYQGSSSYEQYF.

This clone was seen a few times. CDR3 DNA: TGTGCCAGCAGCTTAGAAATGAACACTGAAGCTTTCTTT. Translation gives CASSLEMNTEAFF. The V gene is TRBV11-2, the J gene TRBJ1-1, with no clear D. This CDR3 has 13 amino acids. Trimming took off 0 bases at V and 0 bases at J, with 2 bases between the two ends. CDR1 is SGHAT and CDR2 is FQNNGV in the germline V gene.

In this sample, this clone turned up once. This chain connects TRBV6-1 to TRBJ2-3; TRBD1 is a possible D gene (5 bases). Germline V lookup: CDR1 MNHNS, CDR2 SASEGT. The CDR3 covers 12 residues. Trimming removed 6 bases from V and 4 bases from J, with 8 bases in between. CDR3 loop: CASRGLSDTQYF. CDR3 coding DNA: TGTGCCAGCAGGGGGCTCTCAGATACGCAGTATTTT.

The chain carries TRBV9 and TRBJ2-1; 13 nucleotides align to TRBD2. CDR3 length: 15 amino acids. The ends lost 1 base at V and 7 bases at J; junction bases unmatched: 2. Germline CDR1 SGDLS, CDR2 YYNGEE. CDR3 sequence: CASSVTSGGANEQFF. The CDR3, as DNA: TGTGCCAGCAGCGTAACTAGCGGGGGGGCTAATGAGCAGTTCTTC.

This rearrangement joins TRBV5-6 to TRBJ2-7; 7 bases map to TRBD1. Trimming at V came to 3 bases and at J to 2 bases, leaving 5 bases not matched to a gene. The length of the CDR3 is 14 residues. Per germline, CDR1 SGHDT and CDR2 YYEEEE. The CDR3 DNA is TGTGCCAGCAGCTCGCCGGGACAGACCTACGAGCAGTACTTC. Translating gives CASSSPGQTYEQYF.

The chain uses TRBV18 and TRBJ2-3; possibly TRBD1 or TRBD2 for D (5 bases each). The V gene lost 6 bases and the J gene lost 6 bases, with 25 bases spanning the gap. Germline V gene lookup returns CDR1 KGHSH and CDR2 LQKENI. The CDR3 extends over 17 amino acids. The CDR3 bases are TGTGCCAGCTCGCCGTCGAGTCTTGCAAGGGGAGCTGATACGCAGTATTTT. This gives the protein CASSPSSLARGADTQYF.

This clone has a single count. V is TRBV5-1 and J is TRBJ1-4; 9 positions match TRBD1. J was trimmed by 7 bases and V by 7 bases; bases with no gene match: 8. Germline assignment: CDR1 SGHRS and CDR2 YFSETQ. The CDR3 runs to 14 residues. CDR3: CASCIGTGFEKLFF. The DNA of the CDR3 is TGCGCCAGCTGCATCGGGACAGGGTTTGAAAAACTGTTTTTT.

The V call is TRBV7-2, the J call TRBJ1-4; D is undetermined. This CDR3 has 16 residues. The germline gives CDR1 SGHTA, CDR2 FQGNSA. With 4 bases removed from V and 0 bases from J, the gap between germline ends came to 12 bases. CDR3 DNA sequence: TGTGCCAGCAGCTGGAAAATAGGAGCAACTAATGAAAAACTGTTTTTT. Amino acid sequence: CASSWKIGATNEKLFF.

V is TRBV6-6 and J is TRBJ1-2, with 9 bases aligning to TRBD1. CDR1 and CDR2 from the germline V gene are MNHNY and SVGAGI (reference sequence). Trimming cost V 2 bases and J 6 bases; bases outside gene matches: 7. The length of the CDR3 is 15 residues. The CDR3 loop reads CASSYGGQGLNGYTF. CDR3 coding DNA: TGTGCCAGCAGTTACGGGGGACAGGGTTTAAATGGCTACACCTTC.

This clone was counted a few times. The chain's CDR3 is CASAQTMIQEYGYTF. CDR3 nucleotide sequence: TGTGCCAGCGCCCAGACAATGATCCAAGAATATGGCTACACCTTC. This sequence joins TRBV6-6 and TRBJ1-2; D remains ambiguous. V was shortened by 8 bases and J by 5 bases, with 21 bases between the two germline ends. Germline CDR1 MNHNY, CDR2 SVGAGI (reference sequence). The CDR3 sequence is 15 residues long.

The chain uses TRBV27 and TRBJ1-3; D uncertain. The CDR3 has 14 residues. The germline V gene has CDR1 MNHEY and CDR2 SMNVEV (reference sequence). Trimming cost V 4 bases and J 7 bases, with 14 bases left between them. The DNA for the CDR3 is TGTGCCAGCAGTTCCCCCCCGAGTGCGAACACCATATATTTT. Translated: CASSSPPSANTIYF.

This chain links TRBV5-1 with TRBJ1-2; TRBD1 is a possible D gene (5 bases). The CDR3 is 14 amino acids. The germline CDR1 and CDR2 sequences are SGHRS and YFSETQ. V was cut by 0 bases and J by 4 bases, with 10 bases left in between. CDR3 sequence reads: CASSLDRLIYGYTF. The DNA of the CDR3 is TGCGCCAGCAGCTTGGACAGGCTTATCTATGGCTACACCTTC.

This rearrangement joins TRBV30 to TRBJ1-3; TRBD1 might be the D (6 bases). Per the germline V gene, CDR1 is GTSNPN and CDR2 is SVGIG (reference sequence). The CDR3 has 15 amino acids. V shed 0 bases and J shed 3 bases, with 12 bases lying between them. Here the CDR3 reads CAWSVARGLGNTIYF. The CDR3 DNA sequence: TGTGCCTGGAGTGTGGCCAGGGGACTTGGAAACACCATATATTTT. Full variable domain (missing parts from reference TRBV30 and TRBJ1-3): SQTIHQWPATLVQPVGSPLSLECTVEGTSNPNLYWYRQAAGRGLQLLFYSVGIGQISSEVPQNLSASRPQDRQFILSSKKLLLSDSGFYLCAWSVARGLGNTIYFGEGSWLTVV.

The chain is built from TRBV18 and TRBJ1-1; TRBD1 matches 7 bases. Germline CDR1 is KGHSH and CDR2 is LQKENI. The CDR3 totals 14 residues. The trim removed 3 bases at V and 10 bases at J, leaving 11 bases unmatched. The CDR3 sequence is CASSPTTGPKGAFF. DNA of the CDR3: TGTGCCAGCTCACCGACGACAGGGCCTAAGGGAGCTTTCTTT.

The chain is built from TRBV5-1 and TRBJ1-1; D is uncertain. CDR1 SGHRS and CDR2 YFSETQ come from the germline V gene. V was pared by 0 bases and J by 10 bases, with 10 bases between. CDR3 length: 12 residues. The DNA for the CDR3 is TGCGCCAGCAGCTTGGGAGGCAGAGTAGCTTTCTTT. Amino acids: CASSLGGRVAFF.

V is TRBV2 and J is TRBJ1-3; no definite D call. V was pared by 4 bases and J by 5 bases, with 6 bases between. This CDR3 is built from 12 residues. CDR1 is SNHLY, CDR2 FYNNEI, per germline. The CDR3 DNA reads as TGTGCCAGCAGTGGGGGTCGAAACACCATATATTTT. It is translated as CASSGGRNTIYF.

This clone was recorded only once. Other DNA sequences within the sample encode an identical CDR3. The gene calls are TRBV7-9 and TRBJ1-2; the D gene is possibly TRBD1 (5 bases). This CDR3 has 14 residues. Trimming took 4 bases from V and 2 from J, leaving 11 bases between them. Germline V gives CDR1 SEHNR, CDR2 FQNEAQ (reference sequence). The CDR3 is CASSSSGANYGYTF. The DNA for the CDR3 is TGTGCCAGCAGCTCCTCCGGGGCCAACTATGGCTACACCTTC. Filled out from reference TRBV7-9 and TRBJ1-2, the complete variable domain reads DTGVSQNPRHKITKRGQNVTFRCDPISEHNRLYWYRQTLGQGPEFLTYFQNEAQLEKSRLLSDRFSAERPKGSFSTLEIQRTEQGDSAMYLCASSSSGANYGYTFGSGTRLTVV.